The rows below give T cell receptor beta chains drawn from one sample of a study of monozygotic twins with inflammatory bowel disease. Each CDR3 protein gets one entry in TCRdb, which reprocessed the 5' RACE reads and gives no DNA. The clone table shows 400,000 to 500,000 distinct CDR3 sequences, with the ten largest holding 2% to 2.5%. Sequenced material: blood. The source of these receptors is a human donor with ulcerative colitis or Crohn's disease, or a healthy co-twin of an affected twin (not recorded which). The CDR3 runs from the conserved cysteine through the conserved F or W.

J gene: TRBJ2-1; V gene: TRBV5-1; CDR3 protein: CASSSNPLANSYNEQFF
J gene: TRBJ2-3; V gene: TRBV30; CDR3 protein: CAWSVDHTQYF
J gene: TRBJ1-6; V gene: TRBV5-5; CDR3 protein: CASSLAWQYNSPLHF
J gene: TRBJ2-7; V gene: TRBV5-1; CDR3 protein: CASSLVLAGSYEQYF
J gene: TRBJ2-7; V gene: TRBV20-1; CDR3 protein: CSATQGEGFYEQYF
J gene: TRBJ2-7; V gene: TRBV20-1; CDR3 protein: CSAVSGGMSYEQYF
J gene: TRBJ1-4; V gene: TRBV6-5; CDR3 protein: CASSNKANEKLFF
J gene: TRBJ2-1; V gene: TRBV20-1; CDR3 protein: CSADWPAMKAQFF
J gene: TRBJ2-3; V gene: TRBV21-1; CDR3 protein: CASPGLAGCDTQYF
J gene: TRBJ2-2; V gene: TRBV11-2; CDR3 protein: CASSLDRPGLTGELFF
J gene: TRBJ1-6; V gene: TRBV6-1; CDR3 protein: CASRGAGTENSPLHF
J gene: TRBJ2-1; V gene: TRBV29-1; CDR3 protein: CSVEGLNEQFF
J gene: TRBJ2-2; V gene: TRBV9; CDR3 protein: CASGGGQINTGELFF
J gene: TRBJ2-3; V gene: TRBV10-3; CDR3 protein: CAISEERGVTETQYF
J gene: TRBJ2-2; V gene: TRBV20-1; CDR3 protein: CSARDSGPGTGELFF
J gene: TRBJ2-1; V gene: TRBV5-1; CDR3 protein: CASSFPLFGTGASYNEQFF
J gene: TRBJ2-2; V gene: TRBV6-5; CDR3 protein: CASSYWGQGSAGELFF
J gene: TRBJ1-3; V gene: TRBV6-5; CDR3 protein: CASSYGGPSGNTIYF
J gene: TRBJ1-5; V gene: TRBV4-3; CDR3 protein: CASSQAMDLQPQHF
J gene: TRBJ1-5; V gene: TRBV18; CDR3 protein: CASSPRSGSSNQPQHF
J gene: TRBJ2-3; V gene: TRBV20-1; CDR3 protein: CSAREGRVAGGPDTQYF
J gene: TRBJ1-2; V gene: TRBV20-1; CDR3 protein: CSASLGEGVGYTF
J gene: TRBJ2-1; V gene: TRBV11-2; CDR3 protein: CASSAGLKTAEQFF
J gene: TRBJ1-2; V gene: TRBV12-3/TRBV12-4; CDR3 protein: CASSQFRQGGGYTF
J gene: TRBJ2-2; V gene: TRBV20-1; CDR3 protein: CSARYSGSTGELFF
J gene: TRBJ2-7; V gene: TRBV25-1; CDR3 protein: CASSEGPAFYEQYF
J gene: TRBJ2-7; V gene: TRBV20-1; CDR3 protein: CSARGRPTYEQYF
J gene: TRBJ2-4; V gene: TRBV5-1; CDR3 protein: CASRGNALAKNIQYF
J gene: TRBJ2-5; V gene: TRBV5-6; CDR3 protein: CASSFYHSDWRRF
J gene: TRBJ2-1; V gene: TRBV15; CDR3 protein: CATSRVTGVEQFF
J gene: TRBJ2-1; V gene: TRBV5-4; CDR3 protein: CASSPGRDRAGNEQFF
J gene: TRBJ1-5; V gene: TRBV6-2/TRBV6-3; CDR3 protein: CASTSTGAGNQPQHF
J gene: TRBJ2-2; V gene: TRBV5-1; CDR3 protein: CASSYGPRTGANTGELFF
J gene: TRBJ2-3; V gene: TRBV6-2/TRBV6-3; CDR3 protein: CASSPWTSGSWATQYF
J gene: TRBJ2-7; V gene: TRBV6-2/TRBV6-3; CDR3 protein: CASSYDTGYEQYF
J gene: TRBJ2-5; V gene: TRBV6-5; CDR3 protein: CASSSWTSGRRETQYF
J gene: TRBJ2-1; V gene: TRBV28; CDR3 protein: CASSPSGGANYNEQFF
J gene: TRBJ1-1; V gene: TRBV20-1; CDR3 protein: CSARRGDSGAEAFF
J gene: TRBJ2-5; V gene: TRBV20-1; CDR3 protein: CSAAMGPETQYF
J gene: TRBJ1-2; V gene: TRBV15; CDR3 protein: CATSRDSGTLTGGYTF
J gene: TRBJ2-5; V gene: TRBV12-3/TRBV12-4; CDR3 protein: CASSSLGPQWTQYF